The 16 T cell receptor beta chains listed next were all sequenced from one sample in a study of cytomegalovirus exposure and HLA in healthy donors. It was with 60 Vbeta and 13 Jbeta primers that the PCR ran. Produced via immunoSEQ multiplex PCR; TCRdb's table is partial and in-frame only. Of 200,000 to 250,000 clones in the sample, 70% to 80% are singletons; the top ten hold approximately 3.9%. The sequencing sample was made of PBMCs. These receptors were obtained from a male donor in good health and CMV-seronegative.

This chain connects TRBV9 to TRBJ1-1; 9 bases match TRBD1. The CDR3 sequence is 16 residues long. CDR1 is SGDLS, CDR2 YYNGEE, per germline. Losses at the gene ends were 0 bases for V and 5 bases for J; bases not matched to a gene: 8. CDR3 nucleotide sequence: TGTGCCAGCAGCGTAGGCGGACAGGGGAGGGGAACTGAAGCTTTCTTT. Translated: CASSVGGQGRGTEAFF.

The chain joins TRBV30 to TRBJ1-6; D is perhaps TRBD1 (6 bases). The CDR3 loop spans 13 amino acids. V dropped 0 bases and J dropped 10 bases, with 10 bases sitting between them. In germline, CDR1 is GTSNPN, CDR2 SVGIG (reference sequence). The CDR3, as DNA: TGTGCCTGGAGTGTAAAGGGGGGGTCACCCCTCCACTTT. It specifies CAWSVKGGSPLHF.

The chain joins TRBV6-1 to TRBJ2-7; D possibly corresponds to TRBD2 (5 bases). The CDR3 covers 13 residues. V was trimmed by 4 bases and J by 3 bases, leaving 10 bases between them. Germline CDR1 MNHNS, CDR2 SASEGT. The CDR3 nucleotides read TGTGCCAGCAGTGGGCGGGTGGGCTACGAGCAGTACTTC. It translates to CASSGRVGYEQYF.

The J gene is TRBJ1-2, the V gene TRBV2; D gene ambiguous. The CDR3 is 13 amino acids. Trimming cost V 6 bases and J 2 bases, with 10 bases left between them. CDR1 is SNHLY, CDR2 FYNNEI, per germline. The CDR3 sequence: CASRERRNYGYTF. CDR3 DNA: TGTGCCAGCAGAGAGAGAAGAAACTATGGCTACACCTTC.

This clone was seen a single time. One end of the junction is discordant with germline, which a read error may explain. The V call is TRBV7-9, the J call TRBJ2-7, with D perhaps TRBD1 (6 bases). This CDR3 is built from 15 residues. The germline V gene has CDR1 SEHNR and CDR2 FQNEAQ (reference sequence). CDR3 amino acids: CSSSLTGQREYEQYF. CDR3 nucleotides: TGTTCCAGCAGCTTAACTGGACAGCGCGAATACGAGCAGTACTTC.

In its sample, this clone was seen a few times. The chain links TRBV21-1 to TRBJ2-3; TRBD2 is the table's D call and was not checked against the DNA. TRBV21-1 is a pseudogene segment. The CDR3 covers 16 residues. The CDR3 DNA follows: TGTGCCAGCAGCAGTGGGCCTAGCGGGGCCACAGATACGCAGTATTTT. This sequence encodes CASSSGPSGATDTQYF.

CDR3 DNA sequence: TGCAGCGTTGTGGGGCAGAGAAGCCGAGAGACCCAGTACTTC. Translated: CSVVGQRSRETQYF. The genes are TRBV29-1 and TRBJ2-5; D might be TRBD1 (5 bases). Germline CDR1 is SQVTM and CDR2 is ANQGSEA. V dropped 4 bases and J dropped 4 bases, with 16 bases sitting between them. The CDR3 is 14 residues long.

This sequence joins TRBV6-1 and TRBJ2-1; TRBD2 matches at 8 bases. Germline values: CDR1 MNHNS, CDR2 SASEGT. The CDR3 is 16 residues long. Unmatched junction bases numbered 9, after V lost 2 bases and J lost 6 bases. This CDR3 is CASSELGTSERNEQFF. The CDR3, as DNA: TGTGCCAGCAGTGAATTGGGGACTAGTGAACGCAATGAGCAGTTCTTC.

The sample holds a few counts of this clone. The chain links TRBV5-1 to TRBJ2-1, with TRBD2 matching 9 bases. CDR1 and CDR2 (germline): SGHRS, YFSETQ. V was clipped by 4 bases and J by 6 bases; unmatched bases: 20. This CDR3 comprises 19 residues. The chain's CDR3 is CASSPLGGRALSRANEQFF. In nucleotides, the CDR3 is TGCGCCAGCAGCCCATTGGGCGGGAGGGCCCTTTCTAGGGCCAATGAGCAGTTCTTC. Together with reference TRBV5-1 and TRBJ2-1, the CDR3 gives the full variable domain: KAGVTQTPRYLIKTRGQQVTLSCSPISGHRSVSWYQQTPGQGLQFLFEYFSETQRNKGNFPGRFSGRQFSNSRSEMNVSTLELGDSALYLCASSPLGGRALSRANEQFFGPGTRLTVL.

V gene TRBV11-2 combines with J gene TRBJ2-2; tentative D call: TRBD2 (6 bases). Germline assignment: CDR1 SGHAT and CDR2 FQNNGV. The V end lost 2 bases, the J end lost 4 bases, and 8 bases lay between the germline ends. The CDR3 is 14 amino acids. CDR3 sequence reads: CASSLNSGTGELFF. The CDR3 nucleotides read TGTGCCAGCAGCTTAAATAGCGGCACCGGGGAGCTGTTTTTT.

This clone was recorded only once. V is TRBV18 and J is TRBJ2-5, with 9 bases fitting TRBD1. The DNA end favors TRBJ2-7, so the J call may be wrong. CDR1 and CDR2 from the germline V gene are KGHSH and LQKENI. The CDR3 loop spans 15 amino acids. CDR3 sequence reads: CASSPGTGGVYEQYF. CDR3 DNA sequence: TGTGCCAGCTCACCGGGAACAGGGGGCGTCTACGAGCAGTACTTC.

V is TRBV6-5 and J is TRBJ1-6, with TRBD1 as a possible D gene (6 bases). CDR3 length equals 15 residues. V was pared by 6 bases and J by 6 bases, with 15 bases between. Germline V CDR1 and CDR2: MNHEY, SVGAGI. The CDR3 nucleotides are TGTGCCAGCAGCCGAGGGGGGGTATCTAATTCACCCCTCCACTTT. This gives the protein CASSRGGVSNSPLHF.

The J gene is TRBJ1-2, the V gene TRBV6-5; D possibly corresponds to TRBD1 (5 bases). V was pared by 7 bases and J by 8 bases, with 23 bases between. The CDR3 contains 15 residues. The germline gives CDR1 MNHEY, CDR2 SVGAGI. The CDR3 DNA sequence: TGTGCCAGCACCCCCTGGGGGGGTGGAAATGGCGGCTACACCTTC. Amino acids: CASTPWGGGNGGYTF.

The genes are TRBV5-1 and TRBJ2-5; D is uncertain. Trimming removed 2 bases from V and 5 bases from J, with 7 bases in between. This CDR3 has 12 amino acids. Germline V gene sequence: CDR1 SGHRS, CDR2 YFSETQ. CDR3 sequence: CASSFSSETQYF. CDR3 nucleotide sequence: TGCGCCAGCAGCTTTAGTTCGGAGACCCAGTACTTC.

This clone has a handful of counts. The chain is built from TRBV29-1 and TRBJ1-2; 7 bases are a match to TRBD1. V dropped 6 bases and J dropped 0; count of bases not matched to a gene: 4. This CDR3 contains 13 residues. The germline CDR1 and CDR2 sequences are SQVTM and ANQGSEA. In DNA, the CDR3 is TGCAGCGTCACGACAGGGACTAACTATGGCTACACCTTC. It codes for CSVTTGTNYGYTF.

This rearrangement joins TRBV29-1 to TRBJ2-7; maybe TRBD1 (5 bases). Germline CDR1 is SQVTM and CDR2 is ANQGSEA. This CDR3 comprises 12 residues. Deletions cut 4 bases from V and 4 bases from J, with 11 bases between. CDR3 sequence (DNA): TGCAGCGTTGTATCACAGGTATACGAGCAGTACTTC. Translating gives CSVVSQVYEQYF.